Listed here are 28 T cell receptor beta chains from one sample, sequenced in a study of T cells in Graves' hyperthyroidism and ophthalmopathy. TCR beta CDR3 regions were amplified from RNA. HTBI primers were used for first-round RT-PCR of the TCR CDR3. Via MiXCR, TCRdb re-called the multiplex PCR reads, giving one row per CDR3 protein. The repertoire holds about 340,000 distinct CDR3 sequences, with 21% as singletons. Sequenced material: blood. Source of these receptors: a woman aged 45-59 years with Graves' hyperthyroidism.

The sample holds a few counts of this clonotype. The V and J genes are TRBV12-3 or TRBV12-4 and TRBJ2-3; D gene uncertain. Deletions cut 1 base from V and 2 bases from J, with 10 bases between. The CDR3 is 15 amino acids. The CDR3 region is CASSLGPPYTDTQYF. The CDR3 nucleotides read TGTGCCAGCAGTTTAGGGCCGCCTTACACAGATACGCAGTATTTT.

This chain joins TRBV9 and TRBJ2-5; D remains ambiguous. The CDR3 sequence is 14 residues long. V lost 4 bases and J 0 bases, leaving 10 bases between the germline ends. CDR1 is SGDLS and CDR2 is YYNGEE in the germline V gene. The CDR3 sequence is CASSPFRDQETQYF. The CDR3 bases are TGTGCCAGCAGCCCGTTTAGGGACCAAGAGACCCAGTACTTC.

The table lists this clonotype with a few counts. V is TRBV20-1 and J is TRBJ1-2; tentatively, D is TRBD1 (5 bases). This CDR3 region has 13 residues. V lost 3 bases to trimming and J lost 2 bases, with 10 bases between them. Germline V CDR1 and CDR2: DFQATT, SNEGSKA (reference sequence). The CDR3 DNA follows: TGCAGTGCTAGCAGGGCCTCGAACTATGGCTACACCTTC. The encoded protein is CSASRASNYGYTF.

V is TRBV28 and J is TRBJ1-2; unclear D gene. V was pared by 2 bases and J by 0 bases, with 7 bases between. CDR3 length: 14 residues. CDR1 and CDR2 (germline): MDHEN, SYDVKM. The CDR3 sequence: CASSLISANYGYTF. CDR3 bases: TGTGCCAGCAGTTTAATTTCAGCTAACTATGGCTACACCTTC.

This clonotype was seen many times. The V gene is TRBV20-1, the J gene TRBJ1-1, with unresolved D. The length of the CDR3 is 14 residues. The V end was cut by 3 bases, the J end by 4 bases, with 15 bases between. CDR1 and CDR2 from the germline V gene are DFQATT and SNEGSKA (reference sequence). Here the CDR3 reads CSASLTEPVTEAFF. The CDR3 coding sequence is TGCAGTGCTAGTTTAACAGAACCCGTCACTGAAGCTTTCTTT.

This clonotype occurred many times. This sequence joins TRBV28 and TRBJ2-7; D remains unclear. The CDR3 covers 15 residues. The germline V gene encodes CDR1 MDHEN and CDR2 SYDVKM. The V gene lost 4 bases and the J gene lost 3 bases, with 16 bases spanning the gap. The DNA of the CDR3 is TGTGCCAGCAGTTCCCTCTACAGAGTAGACTACGAGCAGTACTTC. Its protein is CASSSLYRVDYEQYF.

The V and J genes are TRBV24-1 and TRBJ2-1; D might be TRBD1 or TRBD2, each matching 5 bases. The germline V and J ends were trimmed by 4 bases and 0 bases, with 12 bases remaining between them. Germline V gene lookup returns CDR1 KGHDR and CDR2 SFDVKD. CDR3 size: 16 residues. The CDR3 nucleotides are TGTGCCACCAGTGAACGGGACGCTAGCTCCTACAATGAGCAGTTCTTC. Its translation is CATSERDASSYNEQFF.

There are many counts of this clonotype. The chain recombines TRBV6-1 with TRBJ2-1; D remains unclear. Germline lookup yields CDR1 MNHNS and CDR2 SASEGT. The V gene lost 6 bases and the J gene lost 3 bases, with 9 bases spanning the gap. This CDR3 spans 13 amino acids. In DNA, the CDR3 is TGTGCCAGCAGCCCACCAGACTACAATGAGCAGTTCTTC. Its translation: CASSPPDYNEQFF.

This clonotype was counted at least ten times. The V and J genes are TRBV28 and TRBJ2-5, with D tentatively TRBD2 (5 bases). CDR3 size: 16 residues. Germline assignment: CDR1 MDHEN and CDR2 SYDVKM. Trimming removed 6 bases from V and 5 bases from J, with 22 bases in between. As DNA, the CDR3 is TGTGCCAGCAGACGAGGATCAGCGGCGTTCCCGGAGACCCAGTACTTC. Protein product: CASRRGSAAFPETQYF.

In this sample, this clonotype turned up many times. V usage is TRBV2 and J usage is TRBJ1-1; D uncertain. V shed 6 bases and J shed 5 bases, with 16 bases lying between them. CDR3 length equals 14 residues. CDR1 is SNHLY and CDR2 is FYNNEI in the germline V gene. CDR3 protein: CASRDTSAWTEAFF. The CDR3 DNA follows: TGTGCCAGCAGAGACACCTCAGCATGGACTGAAGCTTTCTTT.

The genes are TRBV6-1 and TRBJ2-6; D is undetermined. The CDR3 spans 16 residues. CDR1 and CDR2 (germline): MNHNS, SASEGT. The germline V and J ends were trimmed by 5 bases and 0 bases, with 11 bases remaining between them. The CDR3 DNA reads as TGTGCCAGCAGTCTGTCCAGTGACTCTGGGGCCAACGTCCTGACTTTC. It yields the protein CASSLSSDSGANVLTF.

The CDR3 region has the DNA TGTGCCAGTTCGGACTACACCACTACAGGAGGTACTGAAGCTTTCTTT. Translated, it gives CASSDYTTTGGTEAFF. J is TRBJ1-1 and V is TRBV19, with a weak D call TRBD1 (5 bases). Germline CDR1 reads LNHDA; CDR2 reads SQIVND (reference sequence). The CDR3 is made up of 16 amino acids. Trimming removed 8 bases at V and 5 bases at J, with 24 bases between. Looking up the rest from reference TRBV19 and TRBJ1-1 gives the full variable domain: DGGITQSPKYLFRKEGQNVTLSCEQNLNHDAMYWYRQDPGQGLRLIYYSQIVNDFQKGDIAEGYSVSREKKESFPLTVTSAQKNPTAFYLCASSDYTTTGGTEAFFGQGTRLTVV.

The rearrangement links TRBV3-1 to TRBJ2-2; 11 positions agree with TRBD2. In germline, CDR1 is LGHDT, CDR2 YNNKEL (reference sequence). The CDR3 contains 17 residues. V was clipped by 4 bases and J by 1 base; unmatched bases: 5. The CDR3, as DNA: TGTGCCAGCAGCCCTACTAGCGGGAGTGAGAACACCGGGGAGCTGTTTTTT. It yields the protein CASSPTSGSENTGELFF. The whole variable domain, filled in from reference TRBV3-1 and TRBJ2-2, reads DTAVSQTPKYLVTQMGNDKSIKCEQNLGHDTMYWYKQDSKKFLKIMFSYNNKELIINETVPNRFSPKSPDKAHLNLHINSLELGDSAVYFCASSPTSGSENTGELFFGEGSRLTVL.

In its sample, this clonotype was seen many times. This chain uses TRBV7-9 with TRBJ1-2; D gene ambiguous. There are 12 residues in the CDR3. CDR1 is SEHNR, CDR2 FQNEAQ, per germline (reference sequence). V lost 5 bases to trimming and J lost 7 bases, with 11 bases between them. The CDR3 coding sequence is TGTGCCAGCAGCCCACCTCAAGGTGGCTACACCTTC. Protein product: CASSPPQGGYTF.

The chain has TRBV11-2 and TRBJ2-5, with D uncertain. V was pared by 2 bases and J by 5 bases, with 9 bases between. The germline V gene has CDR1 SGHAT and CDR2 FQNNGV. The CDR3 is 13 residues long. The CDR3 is CASSLNLEETQYF. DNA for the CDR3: TGTGCCAGCAGCTTAAACTTGGAGGAGACCCAGTACTTC. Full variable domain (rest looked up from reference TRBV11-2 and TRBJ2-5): EAGVAQSPRYKIIEKRQSVAFWCNPISGHATLYWYQQILGQGPKLLIQFQNNGVVDDSQLPKDRFSAERLKGVDSTLKIQPAKLEDSAVYLCASSLNLEETQYFGPGTRLLVL.

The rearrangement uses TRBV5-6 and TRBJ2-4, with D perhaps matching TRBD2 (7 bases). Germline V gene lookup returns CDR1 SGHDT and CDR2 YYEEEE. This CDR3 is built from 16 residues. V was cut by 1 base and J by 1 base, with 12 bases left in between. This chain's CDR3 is CASSLRGARAKNIQYF. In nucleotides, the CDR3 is TGTGCCAGCAGCTTGCGGGGGGCGAGGGCCAAAAACATTCAGTACTTC.

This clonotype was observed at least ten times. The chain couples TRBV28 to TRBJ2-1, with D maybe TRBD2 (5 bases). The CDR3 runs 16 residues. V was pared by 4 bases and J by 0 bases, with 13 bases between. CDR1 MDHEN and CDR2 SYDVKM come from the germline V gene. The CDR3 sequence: CASSSAGLVSYNEQFF. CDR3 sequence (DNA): TGTGCCAGCAGTTCCGCAGGACTCGTCTCCTACAATGAGCAGTTCTTC. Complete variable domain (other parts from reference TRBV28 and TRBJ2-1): DVKVTQSSRYLVKRTGEKVFLECVQDMDHENMFWYRQDPGLGLRLIYFSYDVKMKEKGDIPEGYSVSREKKERFSLILESASTNQTSMYLCASSSAGLVSYNEQFFGPGTRLTVL.

Here the CDR3 reads CASSEGTGDGYTF. CDR3 DNA sequence: TGTGCCAGCAGTGAAGGGACAGGGGATGGCTACACCTTC. This chain joins TRBV6-1 and TRBJ1-2, with 9 bases aligning to TRBD1. The V gene's germline CDR1 is MNHNS and CDR2 SASEGT. CDR3 length equals 13 residues. V shed 1 base, J shed 6 bases, and the junction held 0 bases outside the gene matches.

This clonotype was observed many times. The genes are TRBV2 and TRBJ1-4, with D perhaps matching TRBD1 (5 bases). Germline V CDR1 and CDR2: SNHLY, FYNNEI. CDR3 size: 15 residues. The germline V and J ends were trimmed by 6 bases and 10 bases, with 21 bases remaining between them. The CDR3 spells CASSLEGAFTGKLFF. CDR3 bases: TGTGCCAGCAGCCTCGAAGGGGCTTTCACGGGAAAACTGTTTTTT.

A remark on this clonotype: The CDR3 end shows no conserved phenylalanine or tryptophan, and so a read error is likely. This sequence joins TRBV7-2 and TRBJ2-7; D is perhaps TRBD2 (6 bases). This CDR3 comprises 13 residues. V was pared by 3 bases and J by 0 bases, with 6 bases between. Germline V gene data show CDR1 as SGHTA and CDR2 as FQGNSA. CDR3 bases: TGTGCCAGCAGCTTCGGGGGCTCCTACGAGCAGTACCTC. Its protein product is CASSFGGSYEQYL.

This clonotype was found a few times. The CDR3 spells CASSIPGQVNYGYTF. The CDR3 coding sequence is TGTGCCAGCAGTATCCCCGGACAGGTTAACTATGGCTACACCTTC. The chain is built from TRBV28 and TRBJ1-2, with TRBD1 identical over 7 bases. The CDR3 covers 15 residues. Germline CDR1 reads MDHEN; CDR2 reads SYDVKM. The V segment lost 5 bases and the J segment 1 base; nucleotides outside the gene matches: 7.

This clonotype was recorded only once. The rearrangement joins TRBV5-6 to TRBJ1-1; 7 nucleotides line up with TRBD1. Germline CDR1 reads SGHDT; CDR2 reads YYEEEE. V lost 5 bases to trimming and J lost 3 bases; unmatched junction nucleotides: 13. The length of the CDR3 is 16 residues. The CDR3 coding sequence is TGTGCCAGCAGGCGGCCGGGACAGAGGGAGGACACTGAAGCTTTCTTT. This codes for CASRRPGQREDTEAFF.

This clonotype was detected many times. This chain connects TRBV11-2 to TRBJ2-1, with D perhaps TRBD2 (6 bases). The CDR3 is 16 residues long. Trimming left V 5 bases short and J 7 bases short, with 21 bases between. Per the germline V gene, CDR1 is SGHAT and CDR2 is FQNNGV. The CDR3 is CASSPTGRGSVNEQFF. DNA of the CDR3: TGTGCCAGCAGCCCTACTGGGCGGGGTTCCGTGAATGAGCAGTTCTTC.

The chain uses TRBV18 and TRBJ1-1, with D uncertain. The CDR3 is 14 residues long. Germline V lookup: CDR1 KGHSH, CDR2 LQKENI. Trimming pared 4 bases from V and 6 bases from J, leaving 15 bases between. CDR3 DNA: TGTGCCAGCTCACGGTCTTCCGCGGGCTCTGAAGCTTTCTTT. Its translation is CASSRSSAGSEAFF.

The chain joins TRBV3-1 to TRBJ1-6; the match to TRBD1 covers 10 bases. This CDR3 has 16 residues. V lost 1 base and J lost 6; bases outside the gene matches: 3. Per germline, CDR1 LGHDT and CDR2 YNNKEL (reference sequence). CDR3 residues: CASSQGTGGRNSPLHF. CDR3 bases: TGTGCCAGCAGCCAAGGGACAGGGGGTCGTAATTCACCCCTCCACTTT.

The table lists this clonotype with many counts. CDR3 region: CASSYRQFMVNTEAFF. The CDR3 DNA follows: TGTGCCAGCAGTTATAGGCAGTTTATGGTGAACACTGAAGCTTTCTTT. The V gene is TRBV6-1, the J gene TRBJ1-1; D not certain. Germline CDR1 reads MNHNS; CDR2 reads SASEGT. Between the trimmed V and J ends, which lost 5 bases and 0 bases, there was a span of 16 bases. The CDR3 sequence is 16 residues long.

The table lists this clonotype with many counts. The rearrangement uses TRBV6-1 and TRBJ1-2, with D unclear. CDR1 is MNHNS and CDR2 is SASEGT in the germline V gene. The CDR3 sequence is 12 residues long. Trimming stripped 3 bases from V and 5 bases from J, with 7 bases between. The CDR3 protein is CASSEGFYGYTF. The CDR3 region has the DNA TGTGCCAGCAGTGAGGGTTTTTATGGCTACACCTTC.

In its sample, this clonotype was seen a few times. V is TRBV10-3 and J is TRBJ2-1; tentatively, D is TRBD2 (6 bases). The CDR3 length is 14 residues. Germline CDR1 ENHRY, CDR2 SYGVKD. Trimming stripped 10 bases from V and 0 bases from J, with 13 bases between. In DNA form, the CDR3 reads TGTGCCACATCAAGCGGGTCCTCCTACAATGAGCAGTTCTTC. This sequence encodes CATSSGSSYNEQFF.